This T cell receptor (beta chain) is drawn from a study of blood T cell repertoires in COVID-19. Background on the study: Acute and convalescent COVID-19 specimens originated in the United States, Italy and Spain. PBMCs, B-cell-depleted T cells, or T cells were the source of the cDNA or gDNA that made up the material.

Authors' methods: Estimation of nucleated cell counts was performed using reference gene primer amplification. The data were produced by immunoSEQ multiplex PCR, yet TCRdb's version contains in-frame clones alone and is incomplete. D and trimming come from the DNA, and the V and J calls and clone size come from that table. The profile shows tens of thousands of clones, approximately 90% of them singletons. Germline V gene data show CDR1 as MGHRA and CDR2 as YSYEKL. V was pared by 5 bases and J by 7 bases, with 8 bases of the junction left unmatched. CDR3 size: 15 residues. The TCR was taken from a human donor in a cohort sampled during active COVID-19. Material for sequencing was peripheral blood. The rearrangement links TRBV4-1 to TRBJ1-4; TRBD1 matches 9 bases. CDR3 protein: CASSSSGTGIEKLFF. DNA of the CDR3: TGCGCCAGCAGCTCCTCCGGGACAGGGATTGAAAAACTGTTTTTT.